Listed below are T cell receptor beta chains from one sample, sequenced in a study of shared clonotypes between healthy human individuals. The assay was immunoSEQ multiplex PCR, and TCRdb's table has in-frame clones only and misses some. The sample holds some 2,500,000 clones, 90% to 95% seen once. Sequenced material: naive CD4+ T cells from PBMCs. These receptors were obtained from a man between 18 and 35 years old in good health. Some clones in this sample may be carry-over from other donors' samples. Each CDR3 is given with its conserved first and last residue. D genes are given only for firm matches. Clone size is shown for a subset of rows, as once, few, many or a class of expanded clone.

j_call d_call v_call clone_size cdr3_aa cdr3_nt
TRBJ2-1 - TRBV5-1 - CASSLVVGGREQFF TGCGCCAGCAGCTTGGTTGTTGGTGGGAGGGAGCAGTTCTTC
TRBJ1-5 - TRBV4-2 - CASSQSRRQPQHF TGTGCCAGCAGCCAAAGTAGACGGCAGCCCCAGCATTTT
TRBJ1-2 - TRBV18 - CASSPRQAISNYGYTF TGTGCCAGCTCACCACGTCAGGCCATTTCTAACTATGGCTACACCTTC
TRBJ2-7 - TRBV6-1 - CASSEVGGPYEQYF TGTGCCAGCAGTGAAGTAGGGGGACCCTACGAGCAGTACTTC
TRBJ2-2 - TRBV7-3 - CASSPQGTGELFF TGTGCCAGCAGCCCCCAGGGCACCGGGGAGCTGTTTTTT
TRBJ2-5 TRBD1 TRBV5-6 - CASSLGGLETQYF TGTGCCAGCAGCTTAGGGGGCTTAGAGACCCAGTACTTC
TRBJ1-2 TRBD1 TRBV28 once CASIRSGQGGYTF TGTGCCAGCATTCGCTCGGGACAGGGCGGCTACACCTTC
TRBJ1-5 - TRBV5-1 - CASSLLGDSNQPQHF TGCGCCAGCAGCTTGTTAGGGGATAGCAATCAGCCCCAGCATTTT
TRBJ1-2 - TRBV7-2 - CASTFGLANYGYTF TGTGCCAGCACGTTCGGGTTAGCTAACTATGGCTACACCTTC
TRBJ2-7 - TRBV7-2 - CASTEVGGPYEQYF TGTGCCAGCACCGAAGTTGGCGGTCCCTACGAGCAGTACTTC
TRBJ1-4 - TRBV7-9 - CASSTIGGAGEKLFF TGTGCCAGCAGCACAATAGGGGGGGCAGGTGAAAAACTGTTTTTT
TRBJ2-7 TRBD2 TRBV5-4 - CASKGTSGSYEQYF TGTGCCAGCAAAGGGACTAGCGGATCCTACGAGCAGTACTTC
TRBJ1-5 - TRBV7-9 - CASSSWDALGEQPQHF TGTGCCAGCAGCTCCTGGGACGCCCTTGGAGAGCAGCCCCAGCATTTT
TRBJ1-2 - TRBV7-9 - CASSLGREQGGYGYTF TGTGCCAGCAGCTTAGGGAGGGAACAGGGCGGCTATGGCTACACCTTC
TRBJ2-1 TRBD1 TRBV6-6 - CASITSGQPNNEQFF TGTGCCAGCATTACCTCGGGACAGCCCAACAATGAGCAGTTCTTC
TRBJ1-2 - TRBV2 few CASSETQGHGYTF TGTGCCAGCAGTGAAACGCAGGGGCATGGCTACACCTTC
TRBJ2-1 - TRBV6-1 - CASSGQTASSYNEQFF TGTGCCAGCAGTGGACAAACAGCGAGCTCCTACAATGAGCAGTTCTTC
TRBJ1-1 TRBD1 TRBV6-1 once CASSSSAGGSKAFF TGTGCCAGCAGTTCCTCGGCAGGGGGCTCCAAAGCTTTCTTT
TRBJ1-1 TRBD1 TRBV5-4 once CASSWIDRVNTEAFF TGTGCCAGCAGCTGGATAGACAGGGTGAACACTGAAGCTTTCTTT
TRBJ2-3 - TRBV7-9 - CASSFPDTQYF TGTGCCAGCAGCTTTCCAGATACGCAGTATTTT
TRBJ2-7 TRBD1 TRBV28 - CASRSYGTDSYEQYF TGTGCCAGCAGGTCCTACGGGACAGATTCCTACGAGCAGTACTTC